The 10 T cell receptor beta chains presented below share a single source sample, sequenced in a study of radiation and T cells in renal cell carcinoma. The repertoire was sequenced with immunoSEQ multiplex PCR; TCRdb's copy has only in-frame clones and lacks some. The sample includes about 49,000 clones, about 80% of them seen just once. The time point here: baseline pretreatment blood. Treatment of the sample: 15 Gy SBRT to primary tumor, nephrectomy 4 weeks later. The sequencing used blood, collected from a patient whose treatment included radiotherapy and nephrectomy. The source of these receptors is a woman aged 70-85 years with renal cell carcinoma.

The chain is built from TRBV6-1 and TRBJ1-1; no firm D call. V was pared by 8 bases and J by 3 bases, with 4 bases between. The CDR3 runs 10 residues. Germline CDR1 and CDR2: MNHNS and SASEGT. The CDR3 is CASAYTEAFF. The DNA for the CDR3 is TGTGCCAGCGCATACACTGAAGCTTTCTTT.

This clone was recorded only once. This rearrangement joins TRBV10-2 to TRBJ1-2, with a tentative D call TRBD1 (6 bases). The length of the CDR3 is 14 residues. V was cut by 3 bases and J by 4 bases, with 12 bases left in between. Germline CDR1 WSHSY, CDR2 SAAADI. The CDR3 DNA sequence: TGCGCCAGCAGTGACGGGGGCGCAGGCTATGGCTACACCTTC. This codes for CASSDGGAGYGYTF.

CDR3 nucleotides: TGTGCCAGCAGCTCCAAAGGGGGTTCTTACGAGCAGTACTTC. As protein: CASSSKGGSYEQYF. The gene calls are TRBV6-6 and TRBJ2-7, with D perhaps matching TRBD1 (6 bases). Germline CDR1 reads MNHNY; CDR2 reads SVGAGI (reference sequence). V was trimmed by 6 bases and J by 4 bases, leaving 16 bases between them. This CDR3 is built from 14 residues.

V is TRBV19 and J is TRBJ2-7; TRBD2 aligns across 8 bases. Trimming took 3 bases from V and 6 from J; bases not matched to a gene: 7. Germline CDR1 reads LNHDA; CDR2 reads SQIVND (reference sequence). The CDR3 is 14 amino acids. Here the CDR3 reads CASSIWREDPEQYF. CDR3 DNA sequence: TGTGCCAGTAGTATTTGGCGGGAGGACCCCGAGCAGTACTTC.

This chain connects TRBV5-6 to TRBJ2-1; D unresolved. Germline V gene data show CDR1 as SGHDT and CDR2 as YYEEEE. This CDR3 spans 11 amino acids. Trimming cost V 0 bases and J 9 bases, with 4 bases left between them. CDR3 sequence reads: CASSLVTEQFF. The CDR3 DNA is TGTGCCAGCAGCTTGGTGACTGAGCAGTTCTTC.

The V call is TRBV27, the J call TRBJ2-7, with 7 nucleotides matching TRBD1. The V gene's germline CDR1 is MNHEY and CDR2 SMNVEV (reference sequence). With V trimmed by 9 bases and J by 5 bases, 10 bases remained unmatched. The CDR3 has 13 amino acids. CDR3 DNA: TGTGCCAGTAGGGACAGATCGGCCCACGAGCAGTACTTC. Translating it yields CASRDRSAHEQYF.

This clone was counted a few times. This rearrangement joins TRBV6-5 to TRBJ2-7, with a tentative D call TRBD2 (6 bases). Per germline, CDR1 MNHEY and CDR2 SVGAGI. V lost 7 bases, J lost 5 bases, and 12 bases lay in between. The CDR3 contains 12 residues. CDR3 amino acids: CASNGGNNEQYF. In DNA form, the CDR3 reads TGTGCCAGCAATGGGGGGAACAACGAGCAGTACTTC.

V usage is TRBV12-5 and J usage is TRBJ2-1; D may be TRBD2 (7 bases). This CDR3 has 18 amino acids. Germline loops: CDR1 LGHNT, CDR2 FRNRAP. V was cut by 0 bases and J by 4 bases, with 19 bases left in between. The CDR3 region has the DNA TGTGCTAGTGGTTTGGTAAGGACAGTAGCGGGCCTGTACAATGAGCAGTTCTTC. Protein product: CASGLVRTVAGLYNEQFF.

The chain uses TRBV4-1 and TRBJ2-2; D might be TRBD2 (6 bases). The CDR3 is 16 amino acids. Trimming cost V 4 bases and J 6 bases, with 18 bases left between them. Per germline, CDR1 MGHRA and CDR2 YSYEKL. The CDR3 here is CASSPSTGERAGELFF. In DNA, the CDR3 is TGCGCCAGCAGCCCCTCGACGGGGGAAAGGGCCGGGGAGCTGTTTTTT.

The genes are TRBV15 and TRBJ2-1, with 7 bases lining up with TRBD1. The CDR3 contains 13 residues. CDR1 is LNHNV, CDR2 YYDKDF, per germline (reference sequence). V gave up 9 bases and J gave up 1 base; unmatched junction bases: 3. The CDR3 region is CATMGQSYNEQFF. For the CDR3, the DNA is TGTGCCACAATGGGACAGTCCTACAATGAGCAGTTCTTC.